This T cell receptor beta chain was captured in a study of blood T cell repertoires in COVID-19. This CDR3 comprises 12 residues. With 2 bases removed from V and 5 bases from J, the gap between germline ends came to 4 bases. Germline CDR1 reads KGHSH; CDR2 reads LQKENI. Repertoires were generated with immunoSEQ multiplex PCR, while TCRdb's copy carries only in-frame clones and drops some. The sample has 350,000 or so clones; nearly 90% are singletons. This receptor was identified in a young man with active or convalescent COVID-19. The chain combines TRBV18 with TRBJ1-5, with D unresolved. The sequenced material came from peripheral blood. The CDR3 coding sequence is TGTGCCAGCTCACCATCCGATCAGCCCCAGCATTTT. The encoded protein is CASSPSDQPQHF. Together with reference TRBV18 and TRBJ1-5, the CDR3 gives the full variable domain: NAGVMQNPRHLVRRRGQEARLRCSPMKGHSHVYWYRQLPEEGLKFMVYLQKENIIDESGMPKERFSAEFPKEGPSILRIQQVVRGDSAAYFCASSPSDQPQHFGDGTRLSIL.